Shown below are 28 T cell receptor beta chains from a single sample sequenced in a study of response to subunit inactivated influenza vaccine (dated by TCRdb to 2016 to 2018). The library was produced with RT-PCR. Sequencer: Illumina HiSeq 2500. Through fastp at Q25 and MiXCR, TCRdb rebuilt clones from the public reads, retaining in-frame beta chains. Records with the same CDR3 protein are collapsed into one entry carrying the most frequent genes and DNA. This sample lists approximately 700,000 distinct CDR3 sequences; approximately 13% were detected once. Less than 9% of the sample goes to the ten largest clones. The starting material was PBMCs from blood, obtained 14 to 15 days before vaccination. The receptors were gathered from a man over 45 who received an inactivated influenza vaccine. Donor details come from another sample of the same person, matched by shared clones.

Ten or more counts support this clonotype. V is TRBV20-1 and J is TRBJ2-1; D is ambiguous. V lost 0 bases and J 2 bases, leaving 8 bases between the germline ends. This CDR3 is built from 14 residues. Germline CDR1 and CDR2: DFQATT and SNEGSKA (reference sequence). Here the CDR3 DNA reads TGCAGTGCTAGAGATTCCAGAGCCTACAATGAGCAGTTCTTC. This sequence encodes CSARDSRAYNEQFF.

The chain uses TRBV4-2 and TRBJ1-6; 9 bases map to TRBD1. V dropped 0 bases and J dropped 5; count of bases not matched to a gene: 11. Germline CDR1 is LGHNA and CDR2 is YNFKEQ. This CDR3 has 19 amino acids. Here the CDR3 DNA reads TGTGCCAGCAGCCAAGAGCCGGACAGGGGATGGGGGAATAATTCACCCCTCCACTTT. It translates to CASSQEPDRGWGNNSPLHF.

To note about this clonotype: A much bigger clone sits one base away, suggesting this may be a read error. This chain uses TRBV7-3 with TRBJ2-1; tentative D call: TRBD1 (5 bases). CDR1 is SGHTA, CDR2 FQGTGA, per germline. This CDR3 spans 13 amino acids. The CDR3 spells CASSSDTRQERFF. In DNA form, the CDR3 reads TGTGCCAGCAGCTCGGACACACGCCAGGAGCGGTTCTTC.

The sample holds a few counts of this clonotype. The J gene is TRBJ1-1, the V gene TRBV5-1; D call uncertain. The CDR3 extends over 15 amino acids. Germline V gives CDR1 SGHRS, CDR2 YFSETQ. The V end lost 4 bases, the J end lost 7 bases, and 20 bases lay between the germline ends. The chain's CDR3 is CASSTGSSGSGEAFF. The CDR3 DNA reads TGCGCCAGCAGCACGGGGAGCAGCGGGTCCGGTGAAGCTTTCTTT.

In its sample, this clonotype was seen many times. V and J are TRBV4-2 and TRBJ2-2, with 7 positions matching TRBD2. The CDR3 has 16 residues. Per germline, CDR1 LGHNA and CDR2 YNFKEQ. Trimming at V came to 3 bases and at J to 7 bases, leaving 11 bases not matched to a gene. The CDR3 spells CASSQVGGFYGGELFF. The CDR3 bases are TGTGCCAGCAGCCAGGTGGGGGGGTTTTATGGCGGGGAGCTGTTTTTT.

As DNA, the CDR3 is TGCGCCAGCAGCCCCCTTGGTGGGGGACTAGGGAACGAGCAGTACTTC. This encodes CASSPLGGGLGNEQYF. The genes are TRBV5-1 and TRBJ2-7; 8 bases are shared with TRBD2. The germline V gene encodes CDR1 SGHRS and CDR2 YFSETQ. This CDR3 is built from 16 residues. Losses at the gene ends were 4 bases for V and 5 bases for J; bases not matched to a gene: 14.

The V gene is TRBV28, the J gene TRBJ2-7; 10 nucleotides match TRBD2. The CDR3 runs to 16 residues. V shed 2 bases and J 6 bases; nucleotides not matched to a gene: 10. Looked up from germline, CDR1 is MDHEN and CDR2 is SYDVKM. In DNA form, the CDR3 reads TGTGCCAGCAGTTTACGCGGCCTAGCGGGAGATTTCGAGCAGTACTTC. As protein: CASSLRGLAGDFEQYF.

This clonotype has only one observation. The rearrangement links TRBV20-1 to TRBJ2-5; D gene uncertain. V was shortened by 1 base and J by 4 bases, with 10 bases between the two germline ends. Per germline, CDR1 DFQATT and CDR2 SNEGSKA (reference sequence). CDR3 length: 13 residues. In nucleotides, the CDR3 is TGCAGTGCTAGAGTAGTAGCTCGAGAGACCCAGTACTTC. Translation gives CSARVVARETQYF.

CDR3 nucleotides: TGCAGTGCTAGACAACTTGGGACTAGCGGAGATACGCAGTATTTT. It yields the protein CSARQLGTSGDTQYF. V gene TRBV20-1 combines with J gene TRBJ2-3; 11 nucleotides agree with TRBD2. Losses at the gene ends were 2 bases for V and 5 bases for J; bases not matched to a gene: 6. The CDR3 runs 15 residues. Germline-derived CDR1 and CDR2 are DFQATT and SNEGSKA (reference sequence).

V usage is TRBV20-1 and J usage is TRBJ2-7; 7 bases match TRBD1. This CDR3 comprises 12 residues. Germline V gene sequence: CDR1 DFQATT, CDR2 SNEGSKA (reference sequence). CDR3 sequence (DNA): TGCAGCTTCCAAAACAGGGGCTACGAGCAGTACTTC. It encodes CSFQNRGYEQYF.

This clonotype was observed at least ten times. The CDR3 coding sequence is TGTGCCAGCAGTTTTACCGGCGAGCAGTACTTC. Translation gives CASSFTGEQYF. The J gene is TRBJ2-7, the V gene TRBV12-3 or TRBV12-4; no clear D. The CDR3 covers 11 residues. V was shortened by 3 bases and J by 6 bases, with 6 bases between the two germline ends.

The table lists this clonotype with a few counts. The V gene is TRBV6-2 or TRBV6-3, the J gene TRBJ2-3; 10 nucleotides agree with TRBD2. The CDR3 extends over 17 amino acids. CDR1 is MNHEY, CDR2 SVGEGT, per germline. Losses at the gene ends were 6 bases for V and 0 bases for J; bases not matched to a gene: 9. The CDR3 spells CASRTGLARTSTDTQYF. The CDR3, as DNA: TGTGCCAGCAGAACGGGACTAGCGAGAACTAGCACAGATACGCAGTATTTT.

This chain links TRBV6-2 or TRBV6-3 with TRBJ2-1; TRBD1 is a possible D gene (7 bases). V lost 10 bases to trimming and J lost 7 bases, with 17 bases between them. CDR3 size: 13 residues. CDR1 and CDR2 (germline): MNHEY, SVGEGT. CDR3 in amino acids: CATQGDWINEQFF. The CDR3 DNA sequence: TGTGCCACCCAGGGGGACTGGATAAATGAGCAGTTCTTC.

The chain has TRBV3-1 and TRBJ2-2; 7 positions match TRBD2. Per germline, CDR1 LGHDT and CDR2 YNNKEL (reference sequence). V lost 11 bases and J lost 6; bases outside the gene matches: 9. CDR3 length: 13 residues. CDR3 sequence: CASSEGRAGELFF. The CDR3 nucleotides are TGTGCCTCCTCGGAGGGGAGGGCCGGGGAGCTGTTTTTT.

This clonotype has more than one count but fewer than ten. The J gene is TRBJ1-1, the V gene TRBV12-3 or TRBV12-4; 7 bases are a match to TRBD1. Trimming at V came to 7 bases and at J to 11 bases, leaving 10 bases not matched to a gene. The CDR3 loop spans 12 amino acids. This chain's CDR3 is CASIPQGGLAFF. Written as DNA, the CDR3 is TGTGCCAGCATCCCTCAGGGGGGGCTCGCTTTCTTT.

This clonotype showed up just a few times. V gene TRBV2 combines with J gene TRBJ1-5; 7 nucleotides line up with TRBD1. The trim removed 6 bases at V and 0 bases at J, leaving 5 bases unmatched. CDR1 is SNHLY, CDR2 FYNNEI, per germline. This CDR3 contains 15 residues. The CDR3 region has the DNA TGTGCCAGCAGAGCCGGACAGGTTAGCAATCAGCCCCAGCATTTT. Translating it yields CASRAGQVSNQPQHF.

This clonotype has only a few counts. The chain joins TRBV15 to TRBJ1-2; D may be TRBD1 (6 bases). V dropped 1 base and J dropped 5 bases, with 11 bases sitting between them. The germline CDR1 and CDR2 sequences are LNHNV and YYDKDF (reference sequence). The CDR3 covers 14 residues. The CDR3 region is CATSRAGQYYGYTF. CDR3 bases: TGTGCCACCAGCAGAGCAGGACAGTATTATGGCTACACCTTC.

This clonotype was counted only a few times. The chain uses TRBV6-2 or TRBV6-3 and TRBJ2-5; 12 bases are shared with TRBD2. Germline-derived CDR1 and CDR2 are MNHEY and SVGEGT. Trimming took 5 bases from V and 14 from J; bases not matched to a gene: 6. The CDR3 has 12 amino acids. The CDR3 DNA sequence: TGTGCCAGCAGTCACCCACTAGCGGGGGGTTACTTC. Translating it yields CASSHPLAGGYF.

This clonotype was counted at least ten times. V gene TRBV7-2 combines with J gene TRBJ1-6; TRBD1 matches at 10 bases. The junction had 2 bases not matched to a gene; V was cut back by 1 base and J by 8 bases. The CDR3 runs to 15 residues. CDR1 and CDR2 (germline): SGHTA, FQGNSA. As DNA, the CDR3 is TGTGCCAGCAGCTTAGTTGGGACAGGGGATTCACCCCTCCACTTT. It encodes CASSLVGTGDSPLHF.

The chain couples TRBV27 to TRBJ1-1, with D uncertain. The CDR3 contains 14 residues. V shed 3 bases and J shed 6 bases, with 14 bases lying between them. Germline CDR1 reads MNHEY; CDR2 reads SMNVEV (reference sequence). DNA for the CDR3: TGTGCCAGCAGTTTGGTTACGGGGATGGCTGAAGCTTTCTTT. Amino acid sequence: CASSLVTGMAEAFF.

This clonotype was seen ten or more times. This chain connects TRBV7-7 to TRBJ2-5; D possibly corresponds to TRBD2 (6 bases). Trimming removed 5 bases at V and 4 bases at J, with 17 bases between. CDR3 length: 15 residues. CDR1 and CDR2 (germline): SSHAT, FNYEAQ (reference sequence). CDR3 nucleotide sequence: TGTGCCAGCAGCCGATCCGGGACTCAAAGAGAGACCCAGTACTTC. Protein: CASSRSGTQRETQYF.

This chain joins TRBV6-1 and TRBJ2-7; 7 positions match TRBD2. This CDR3 is built from 14 residues. The germline CDR1 and CDR2 sequences are MNHNS and SASEGT. V trimming: 7 bases; J trimming: 2 bases; junction bases outside the gene matches: 8. CDR3 sequence: CASNSGGSAYEQYF. The CDR3 DNA reads as TGTGCCAGCAACTCGGGGGGTTCGGCCTACGAGCAGTACTTC.

This clonotype was counted only a few times. The J gene is TRBJ1-1, the V gene TRBV6-2 or TRBV6-3; 7 bases are a match to TRBD1. CDR3 length: 14 amino acids. Germline assignment: CDR1 MNHEY and CDR2 SVGEGT. V was pared by 8 bases and J by 5 bases, with 11 bases of the junction left unmatched. CDR3 bases: TGTGCCAGCGGGCGACAGGGAATGAGGACTGAAGCTTTCTTT. Translation: CASGRQGMRTEAFF.

This clonotype has at least ten counts. V usage is TRBV11-2 and J usage is TRBJ2-1, with D perhaps being TRBD1 or TRBD2 (5 bases each). Germline-derived CDR1 and CDR2 are SGHAT and FQNNGV. V lost 2 bases and J 7 bases, leaving 21 bases between the germline ends. The CDR3 runs 17 residues. CDR3 in DNA: TGTGCCAGCAGCTTATTAGTCGGGACGGCCGTCCTTAATGAGCAGTTCTTC. Translated, it gives CASSLLVGTAVLNEQFF.

This clonotype was seen only a few times. The J gene is TRBJ1-2, the V gene TRBV28, with D maybe TRBD1 (6 bases). The length of the CDR3 is 14 residues. Germline lookup yields CDR1 MDHEN and CDR2 SYDVKM. V lost 6 bases, J lost 4 bases, and 15 bases lay in between. The CDR3: CASRQGPGVYGYTF. DNA of the CDR3: TGTGCCAGCAGACAGGGCCCCGGCGTCTATGGCTACACCTTC.

The V gene is TRBV12-3 or TRBV12-4, the J gene TRBJ2-7; tentatively, D is TRBD2 (6 bases). This CDR3 region has 15 residues. The germline V and J ends were trimmed by 3 bases and 4 bases, with 16 bases remaining between them. The CDR3 protein is CASSFMGGRSYEQYF. The DNA of the CDR3 is TGTGCCAGCAGTTTTATGGGAGGACGGTCTTACGAGCAGTACTTC.

This clonotype showed up many times. V and J are TRBV29-1 and TRBJ2-2; the D is unclear. Trimming cost V 4 bases and J 1 base, with 10 bases left between them. CDR3 size: 14 residues. Germline V gene data show CDR1 as SQVTM and CDR2 as ANQGSEA. For the CDR3, the DNA is TGCAGCGTTGTAAGCGTCGAGAACACCGGGGAGCTGTTTTTT. Encoded protein: CSVVSVENTGELFF.

The rearrangement links TRBV12-3 or TRBV12-4 to TRBJ1-5, with D tentatively TRBD1 (5 bases). V shed 3 bases and J shed 3 bases, with 12 bases lying between them. The CDR3 has 15 amino acids. The CDR3 region has the DNA TGTGCCAGCAGTTTCCAGGGACTGAACAATCAGCCCCAGCATTTT. Translated, it gives CASSFQGLNNQPQHF.